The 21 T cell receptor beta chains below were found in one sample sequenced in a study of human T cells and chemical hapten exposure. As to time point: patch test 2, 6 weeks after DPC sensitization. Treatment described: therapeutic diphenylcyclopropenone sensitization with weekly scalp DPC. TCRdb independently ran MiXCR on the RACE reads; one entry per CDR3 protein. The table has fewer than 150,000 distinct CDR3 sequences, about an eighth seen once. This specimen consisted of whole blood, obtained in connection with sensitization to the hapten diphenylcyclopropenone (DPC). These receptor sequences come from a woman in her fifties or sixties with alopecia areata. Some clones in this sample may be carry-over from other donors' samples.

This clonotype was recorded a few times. For the CDR3, the DNA is TGTGCCAGCAGTTACGACCCTCCGGGTAATACCCAGCCCCAGCATTTT. This translates into CASSYDPPGNTQPQHF. The rearrangement joins TRBV6-6 to TRBJ1-5; D gene uncertain. This CDR3 has 16 residues. CDR1 MNHNY and CDR2 SVGAGI come from the germline V gene (reference sequence). V lost 2 bases, J lost 7 bases, and 18 bases lay in between.

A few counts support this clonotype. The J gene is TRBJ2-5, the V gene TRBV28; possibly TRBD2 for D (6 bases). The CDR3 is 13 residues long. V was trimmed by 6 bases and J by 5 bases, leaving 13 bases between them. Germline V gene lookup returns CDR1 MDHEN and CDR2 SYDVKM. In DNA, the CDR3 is TGTGCCAGCAGGCAGACTAGAGTGGAGACCCAGTACTTC. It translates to CASRQTRVETQYF.

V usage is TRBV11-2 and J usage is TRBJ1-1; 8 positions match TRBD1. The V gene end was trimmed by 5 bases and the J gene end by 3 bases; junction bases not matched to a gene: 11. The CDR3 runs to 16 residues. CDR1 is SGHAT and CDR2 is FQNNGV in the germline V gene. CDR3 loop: CASSPDRGRGYTEAFF. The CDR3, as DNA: TGTGCCAGCAGCCCCGACAGGGGCAGGGGATACACTGAAGCTTTCTTT.

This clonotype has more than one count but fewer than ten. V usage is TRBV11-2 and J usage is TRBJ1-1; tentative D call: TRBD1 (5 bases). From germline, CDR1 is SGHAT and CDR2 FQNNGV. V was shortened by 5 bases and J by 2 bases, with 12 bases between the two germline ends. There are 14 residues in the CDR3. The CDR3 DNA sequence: TGTGCCAGCAGCATACGGCAGGGTAACACTGAAGCTTTCTTT. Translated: CASSIRQGNTEAFF.

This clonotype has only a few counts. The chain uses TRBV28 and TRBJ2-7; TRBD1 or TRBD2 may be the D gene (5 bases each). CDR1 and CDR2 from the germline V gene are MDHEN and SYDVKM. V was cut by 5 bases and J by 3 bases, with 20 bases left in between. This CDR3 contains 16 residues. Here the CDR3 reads CASSPSGPSMIYEQYF. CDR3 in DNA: TGTGCCAGCAGTCCCTCGGGACCCTCTATGATCTACGAGCAGTACTTC.

The CDR3 sequence is CASSSQDRGGYTF. The CDR3 DNA reads TGTGCCAGCAGCAGCCAGGACAGGGGTGGCTACACCTTC. The rearrangement uses TRBV7-3 and TRBJ1-2; 9 bases are shared with TRBD1. Germline CDR1 and CDR2: SGHTA and FQGTGA. With 5 bases clipped from V and 7 bases from J, the junction kept 5 bases outside the gene matches. The CDR3 contains 13 residues.

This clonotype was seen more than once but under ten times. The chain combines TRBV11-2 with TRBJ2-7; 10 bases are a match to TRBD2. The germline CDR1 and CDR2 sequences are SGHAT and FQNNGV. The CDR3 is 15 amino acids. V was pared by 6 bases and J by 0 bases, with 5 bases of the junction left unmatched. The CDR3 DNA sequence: TGTGCCAGCAGAGGGCTAGCGGGGGCCTCCTACGAGCAGTACTTC. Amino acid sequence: CASRGLAGASYEQYF.

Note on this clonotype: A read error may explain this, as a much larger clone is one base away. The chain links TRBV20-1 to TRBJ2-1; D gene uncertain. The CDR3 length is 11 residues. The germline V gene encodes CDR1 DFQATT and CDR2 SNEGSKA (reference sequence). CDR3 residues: CSARRVNVQFF. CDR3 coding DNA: TGCAGTGCTAGACGGGTCAATGTGCAGTTCTTC.

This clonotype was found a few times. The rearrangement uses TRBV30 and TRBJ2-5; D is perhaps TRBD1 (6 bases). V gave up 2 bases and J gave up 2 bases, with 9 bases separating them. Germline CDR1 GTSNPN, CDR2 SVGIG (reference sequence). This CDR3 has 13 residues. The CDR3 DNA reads TGTGCCTGGAGTTTAGGGGGTCAAGAGACCCAGTACTTC. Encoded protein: CAWSLGGQETQYF.

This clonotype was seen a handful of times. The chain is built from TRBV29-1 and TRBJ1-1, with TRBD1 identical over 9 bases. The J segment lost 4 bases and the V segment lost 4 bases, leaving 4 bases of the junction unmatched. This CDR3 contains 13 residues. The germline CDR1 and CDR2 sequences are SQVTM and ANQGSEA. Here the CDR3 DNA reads TGCAGCGTTGGTTTGACAGGGGGCACTGAAGCTTTCTTT. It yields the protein CSVGLTGGTEAFF.

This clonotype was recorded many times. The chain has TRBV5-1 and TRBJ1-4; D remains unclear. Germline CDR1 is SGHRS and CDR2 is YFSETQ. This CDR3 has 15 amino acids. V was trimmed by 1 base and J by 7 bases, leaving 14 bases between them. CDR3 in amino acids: CASSLRLGFGEKLFF. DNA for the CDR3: TGCGCCAGCAGCTTGAGACTGGGATTCGGTGAAAAACTGTTTTTT.

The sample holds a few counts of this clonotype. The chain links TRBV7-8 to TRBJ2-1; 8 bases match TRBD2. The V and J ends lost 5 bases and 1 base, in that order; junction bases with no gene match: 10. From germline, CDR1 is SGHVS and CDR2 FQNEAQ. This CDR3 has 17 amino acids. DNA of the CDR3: TGTGCCAGCAGCCCCCGGCGGGGGGTCGGTTCCTACAATGAGCAGTTCTTC. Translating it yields CASSPRRGVGSYNEQFF. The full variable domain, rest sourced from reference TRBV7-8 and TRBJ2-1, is GAGVSQSPRYKVAKRGQDVALRCDPISGHVSLFWYQQALGQGPEFLTYFQNEAQLDKSGLPSDRFFAERPEGSVSTLKIQRTQQEDSAVYLCASSPRRGVGSYNEQFFGPGTRLTVL.

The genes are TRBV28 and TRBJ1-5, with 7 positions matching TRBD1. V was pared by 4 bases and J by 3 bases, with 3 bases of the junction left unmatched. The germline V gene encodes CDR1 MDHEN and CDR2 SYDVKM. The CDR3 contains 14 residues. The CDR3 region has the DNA TGTGCCAGCAGTTGGGGACAGCTCAATCAGCCCCAGCATTTT. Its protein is CASSWGQLNQPQHF.

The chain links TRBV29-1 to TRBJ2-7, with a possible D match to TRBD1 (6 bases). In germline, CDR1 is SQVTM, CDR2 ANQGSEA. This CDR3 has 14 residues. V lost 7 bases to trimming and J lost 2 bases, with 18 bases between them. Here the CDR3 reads CSDRVLGRPYEQYF. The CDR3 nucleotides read TGCAGCGACAGGGTCCTAGGGCGACCCTACGAGCAGTACTTC.

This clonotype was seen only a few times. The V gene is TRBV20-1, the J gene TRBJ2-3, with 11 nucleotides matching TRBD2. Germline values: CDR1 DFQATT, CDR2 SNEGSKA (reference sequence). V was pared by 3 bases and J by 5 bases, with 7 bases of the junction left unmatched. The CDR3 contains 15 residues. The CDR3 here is CSARSLAGVGDTQYF. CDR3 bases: TGCAGTGCTAGGTCACTAGCGGGAGTAGGAGATACGCAGTATTTT.

The CDR3 protein is CASKDTDSNQPQHF. CDR3 nucleotide sequence: TGTGCCAGCAAGGATACAGATAGCAATCAGCCCCAGCATTTT. This sequence joins TRBV6-6 and TRBJ1-5; no firm D call. The CDR3 spans 14 residues. CDR1 is MNHNY, CDR2 SVGAGI, per germline (reference sequence). The ends were cut back, 7 bases at V and 0 bases at J, with 10 bases in the middle.

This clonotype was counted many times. The CDR3 sequence: CASSNRGTLNTGELFF. The CDR3, as DNA: TGTGCCAGCAGCAACAGGGGGACCCTGAACACCGGGGAGCTGTTTTTT. The chain uses TRBV11-2 and TRBJ2-2; 8 positions agree with TRBD1. Per germline, CDR1 SGHAT and CDR2 FQNNGV. This CDR3 has 16 amino acids. Trimming at V came to 5 bases and at J to 1 base, leaving 6 bases not matched to a gene.

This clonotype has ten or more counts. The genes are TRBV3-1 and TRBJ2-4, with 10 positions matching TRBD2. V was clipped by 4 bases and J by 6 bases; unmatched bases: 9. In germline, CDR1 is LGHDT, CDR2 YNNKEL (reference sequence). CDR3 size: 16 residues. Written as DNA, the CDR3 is TGTGCCAGCAGCCGGGACCTAGCGGGAGAGGGAAACATTCAGTACTTC. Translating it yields CASSRDLAGEGNIQYF.

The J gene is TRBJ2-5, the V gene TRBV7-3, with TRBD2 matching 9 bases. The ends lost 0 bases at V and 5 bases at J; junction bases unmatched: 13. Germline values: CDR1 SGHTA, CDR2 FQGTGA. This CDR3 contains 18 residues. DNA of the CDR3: TGTGCCAGCAGCTTAACCCCTGTAGCGACTAGCGGTGGCGAGACCCAGTACTTC. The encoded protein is CASSLTPVATSGGETQYF.

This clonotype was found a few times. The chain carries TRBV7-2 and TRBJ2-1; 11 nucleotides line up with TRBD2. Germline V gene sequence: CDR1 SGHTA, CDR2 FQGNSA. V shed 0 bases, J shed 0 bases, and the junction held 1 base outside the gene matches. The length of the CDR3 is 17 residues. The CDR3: CASSLAGTSGSYNEQFF. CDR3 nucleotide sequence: TGTGCCAGCAGCTTAGCGGGGACTAGCGGCTCCTACAATGAGCAGTTCTTC.

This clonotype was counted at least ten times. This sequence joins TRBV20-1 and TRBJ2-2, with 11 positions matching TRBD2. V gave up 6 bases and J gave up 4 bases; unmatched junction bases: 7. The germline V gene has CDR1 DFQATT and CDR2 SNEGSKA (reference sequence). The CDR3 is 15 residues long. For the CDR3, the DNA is TGCAGTGCACTTAGCGGGAGGGGTAGCACCGGGGAGCTGTTTTTT. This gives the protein CSALSGRGSTGELFF.